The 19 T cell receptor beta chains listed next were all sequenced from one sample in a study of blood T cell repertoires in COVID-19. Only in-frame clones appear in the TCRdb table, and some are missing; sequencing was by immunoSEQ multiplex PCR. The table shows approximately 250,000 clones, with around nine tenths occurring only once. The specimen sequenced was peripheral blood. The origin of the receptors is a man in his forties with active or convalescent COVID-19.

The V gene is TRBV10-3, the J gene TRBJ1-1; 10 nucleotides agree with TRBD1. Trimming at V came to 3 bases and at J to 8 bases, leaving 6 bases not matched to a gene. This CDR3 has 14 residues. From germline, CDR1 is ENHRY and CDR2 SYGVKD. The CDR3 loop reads CAISDRPGQGEAFF. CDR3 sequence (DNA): TGTGCCATCAGTGATCGGCCGGGACAGGGGGAAGCTTTCTTT.

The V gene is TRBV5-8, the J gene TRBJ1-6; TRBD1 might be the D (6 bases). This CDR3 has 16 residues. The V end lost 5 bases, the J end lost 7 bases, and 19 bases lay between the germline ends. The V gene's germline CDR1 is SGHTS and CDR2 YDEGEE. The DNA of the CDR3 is TGTGCCAGCAGGGACCTGGGGGCGCCCAGGAATTCACCCCTCCACTTT. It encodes CASRDLGAPRNSPLHF. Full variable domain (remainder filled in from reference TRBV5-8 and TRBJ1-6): EAGVTQSPTHLIKTRGQQATLRCSPISGHTSVYWYQQALGLGLQFLLWYDEGEERNRGNFPPRFSGRQFPNYSSELNVNALELEDSALYLCASRDLGAPRNSPLHFGNGTRLTVT.

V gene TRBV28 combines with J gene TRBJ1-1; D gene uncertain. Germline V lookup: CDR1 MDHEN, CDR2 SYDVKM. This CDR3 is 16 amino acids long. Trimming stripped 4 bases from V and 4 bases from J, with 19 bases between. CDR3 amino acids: CASSSPIGPGGTEAFF. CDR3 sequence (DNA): TGTGCCAGCAGTTCCCCCATCGGCCCTGGAGGCACTGAAGCTTTCTTT.

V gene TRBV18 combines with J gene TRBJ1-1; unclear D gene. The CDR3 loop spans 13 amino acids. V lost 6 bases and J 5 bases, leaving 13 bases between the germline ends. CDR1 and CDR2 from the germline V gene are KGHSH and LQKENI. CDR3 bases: TGTGCCAGCTCTCCCGCCCAGGATACTGAAGCTTTCTTT. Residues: CASSPAQDTEAFF.

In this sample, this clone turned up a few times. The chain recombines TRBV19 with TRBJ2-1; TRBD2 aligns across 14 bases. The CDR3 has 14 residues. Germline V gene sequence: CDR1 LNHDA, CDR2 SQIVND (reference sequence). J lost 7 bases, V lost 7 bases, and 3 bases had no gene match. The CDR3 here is CASMGTSGSNEQFF. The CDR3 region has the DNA TGTGCCAGTATGGGGACTAGCGGGAGTAATGAGCAGTTCTTC.

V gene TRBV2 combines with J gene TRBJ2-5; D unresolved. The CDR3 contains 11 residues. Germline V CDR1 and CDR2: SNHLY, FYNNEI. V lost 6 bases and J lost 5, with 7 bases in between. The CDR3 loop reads CASSELETQYF. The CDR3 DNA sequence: TGTGCCAGCAGCGAACTGGAGACCCAGTACTTC.

CDR3: CASSPNRVATPVETQYF. CDR3 DNA: TGTGCCAGCAGCCCGAACCGGGTGGCGACCCCCGTGGAGACCCAGTACTTC. The V and J genes are TRBV9 and TRBJ2-5; no definite D call. From germline, CDR1 is SGDLS and CDR2 YYNGEE. The CDR3 extends over 17 amino acids. V was shortened by 4 bases and J by 5 bases, with 24 bases between the two germline ends. Using reference TRBV9 and TRBJ2-5 for the parts outside the CDR3, the full variable domain is DSGVTQTPKHLITATGQRVTLRCSPRSGDLSVYWYQQSLDQGLQFLIQYYNGEERAKGNILERFSAQQFPDLHSELNLSSLELGDSALYFCASSPNRVATPVETQYFGPGTRLLVL.

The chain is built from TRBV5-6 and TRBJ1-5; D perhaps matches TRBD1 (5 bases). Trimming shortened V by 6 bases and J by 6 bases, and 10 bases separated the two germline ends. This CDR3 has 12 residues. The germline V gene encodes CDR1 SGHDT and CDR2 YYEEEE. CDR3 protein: CASTRGGQPQHF. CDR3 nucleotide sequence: TGTGCCAGCACGCGCGGGGGTCAGCCCCAGCATTTT.

CDR3 in DNA: TGTGCCAGCAGCGCTAGCGGGGACCCCCTCCGCGAGCAGTACTTC. This sequence encodes CASSASGDPLREQYF. V is TRBV9 and J is TRBJ2-7; 9 bases match TRBD2. Germline lookup yields CDR1 SGDLS and CDR2 YYNGEE. This CDR3 has 15 amino acids. Trimming cost V 3 bases and J 6 bases; bases outside gene matches: 10. The full variable domain, rest sourced from reference TRBV9 and TRBJ2-7, is DSGVTQTPKHLITATGQRVTLRCSPRSGDLSVYWYQQSLDQGLQFLIQYYNGEERAKGNILERFSAQQFPDLHSELNLSSLELGDSALYFCASSASGDPLREQYFGPGTRLTVT.

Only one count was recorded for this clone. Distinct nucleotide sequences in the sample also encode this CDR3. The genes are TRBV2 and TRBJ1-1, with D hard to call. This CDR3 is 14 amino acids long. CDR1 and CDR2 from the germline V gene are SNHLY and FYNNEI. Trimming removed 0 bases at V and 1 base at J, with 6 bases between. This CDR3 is CASSEARGNTEAFF. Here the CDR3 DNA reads TGTGCCAGCAGTGAAGCTCGAGGGAACACTGAAGCTTTCTTT.

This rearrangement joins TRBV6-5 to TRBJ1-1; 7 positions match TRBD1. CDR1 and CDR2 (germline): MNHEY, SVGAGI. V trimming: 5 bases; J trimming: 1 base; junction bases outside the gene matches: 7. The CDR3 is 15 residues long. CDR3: CASSKQGPGNTEAFF. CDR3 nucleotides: TGTGCCAGCAGTAAACAGGGGCCCGGGAACACTGAAGCTTTCTTT.

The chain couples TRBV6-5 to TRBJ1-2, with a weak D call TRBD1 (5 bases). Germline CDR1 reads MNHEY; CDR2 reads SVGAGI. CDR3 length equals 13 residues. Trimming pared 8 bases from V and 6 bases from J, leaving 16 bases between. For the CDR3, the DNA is TGTGCCAGCGCACACACGGGAGGGGATGGCTACACCTTC. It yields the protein CASAHTGGDGYTF.

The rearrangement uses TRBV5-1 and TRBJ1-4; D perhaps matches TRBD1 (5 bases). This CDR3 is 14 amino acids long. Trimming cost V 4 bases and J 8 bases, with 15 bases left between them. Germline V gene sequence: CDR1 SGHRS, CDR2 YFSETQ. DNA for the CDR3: TGCGCCAGCAGCCTCTTATCAGGGTCCGAAAAACTGTTTTTT. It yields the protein CASSLLSGSEKLFF.

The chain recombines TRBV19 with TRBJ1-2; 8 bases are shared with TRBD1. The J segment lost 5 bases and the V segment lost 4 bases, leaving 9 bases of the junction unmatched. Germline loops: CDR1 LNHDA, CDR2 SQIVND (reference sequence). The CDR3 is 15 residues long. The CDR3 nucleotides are TGTGCCAGTAGTAAAGACAGGGGTATGGGTTATGGCTACACCTTC. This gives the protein CASSKDRGMGYGYTF.

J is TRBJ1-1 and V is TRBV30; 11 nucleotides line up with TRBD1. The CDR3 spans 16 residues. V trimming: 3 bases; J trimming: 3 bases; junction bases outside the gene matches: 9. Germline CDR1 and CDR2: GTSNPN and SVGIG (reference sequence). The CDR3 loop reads CAWSYYPGQGDTEAFF. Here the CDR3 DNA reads TGTGCCTGGAGCTATTACCCGGGACAGGGGGACACTGAAGCTTTCTTT.

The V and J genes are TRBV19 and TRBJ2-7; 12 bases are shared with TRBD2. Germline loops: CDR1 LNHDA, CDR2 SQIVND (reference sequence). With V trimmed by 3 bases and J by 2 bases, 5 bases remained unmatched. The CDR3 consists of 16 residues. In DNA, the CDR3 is TGTGCCAGTAGTATCGCACTAGCGGGAGGTCCCTACGAGCAGTACTTC. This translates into CASSIALAGGPYEQYF.

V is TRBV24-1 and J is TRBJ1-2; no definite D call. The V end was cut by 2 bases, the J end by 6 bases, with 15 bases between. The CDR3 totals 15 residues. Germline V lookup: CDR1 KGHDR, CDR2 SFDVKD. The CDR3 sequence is CATSDSRQGLDGYTF. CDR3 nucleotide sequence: TGTGCCACCAGTGATTCCCGACAAGGTCTCGATGGCTACACCTTC.

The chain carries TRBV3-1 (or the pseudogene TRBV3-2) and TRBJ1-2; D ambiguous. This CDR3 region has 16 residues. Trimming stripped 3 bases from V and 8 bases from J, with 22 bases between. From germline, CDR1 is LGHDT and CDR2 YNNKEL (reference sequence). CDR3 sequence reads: CASSHVGKEPSEGYTF. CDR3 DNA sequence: TGTGCCAGCAGCCACGTCGGAAAGGAGCCTTCGGAAGGCTACACCTTC.

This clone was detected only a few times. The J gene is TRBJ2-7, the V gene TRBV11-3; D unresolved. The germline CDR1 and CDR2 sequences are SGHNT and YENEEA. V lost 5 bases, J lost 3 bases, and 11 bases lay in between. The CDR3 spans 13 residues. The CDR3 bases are TGTGCCAGCAGCCCTCGGAGCGACTACGAGCAGTACTTC. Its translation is CASSPRSDYEQYF.